Listed here are 21 T cell receptor beta chains from one sample, sequenced in a study of early T cells in non-severe SARS-CoV-2 infection. MiXCR was run by TCRdb on the 5' RACE reads, yielding one entry per CDR3 protein. Altogether 30,000 to 40,000 distinct CDR3 sequences are present, roughly 8% being singletons, with the ten largest covering roughly 12%. Sequenced here: whole blood, sampled at baseline. These receptors were collected from an adult who was a healthcare worker with PCR-confirmed SARS-CoV-2 infection or an uninfected control (not recorded which).

This clonotype was observed a handful of times. This chain connects TRBV5-1 to TRBJ2-7; D is undetermined. Trimming removed 0 bases at V and 4 bases at J, with 8 bases between. From germline, CDR1 is SGHRS and CDR2 YFSETQ. The CDR3 contains 13 residues. The CDR3 protein is CASSLGQQYEQYF. CDR3 in DNA: TGCGCCAGCAGCTTGGGCCAGCAGTACGAGCAGTACTTC.

In this sample, this clonotype turned up a few times. This chain uses TRBV20-1 with TRBJ2-7; D is perhaps TRBD2 (5 bases). V was clipped by 1 base and J by 2 bases, with 12 bases between them. The V gene's germline CDR1 is DFQATT and CDR2 SNEGSKA (reference sequence). There are 14 residues in the CDR3. This chain's CDR3 is CSARGQDSTYEQYF. The CDR3 DNA reads TGCAGTGCTAGAGGTCAGGACTCAACCTACGAGCAGTACTTC.

Only a few counts were recorded for this clonotype. The V and J genes are TRBV18 and TRBJ2-1; D is unclear. CDR1 KGHSH and CDR2 LQKENI come from the germline V gene. CDR3 size: 12 residues. V was cut by 6 bases and J by 6 bases, with 9 bases left in between. The CDR3 nucleotides read TGTGCCAGCTCTCTCAGTTCCAATGAGCAGTTCTTC. It translates to CASSLSSNEQFF.

The gene calls are TRBV6-2 or TRBV6-3 and TRBJ2-7, with D uncertain. CDR3 length: 12 residues. Germline V CDR1 and CDR2: MNHEY, SVGEGT. Trimming stripped 5 bases from V and 0 bases from J, with 5 bases between. The CDR3 nucleotides read TGTGCCAGCAGTGTCAGCTCCTACGAGCAGTACTTC. The encoded protein is CASSVSSYEQYF.

The table lists this clonotype with many counts. V usage is TRBV18 and J usage is TRBJ2-7, with a possible D match to TRBD1 (6 bases). The CDR3 runs to 13 residues. Germline loops: CDR1 KGHSH, CDR2 LQKENI. Trimming left V 3 bases short and J 0 bases short, with 6 bases between. CDR3 amino acids: CASSPGASYEQYF. CDR3 bases: TGTGCCAGCTCACCGGGGGCCTCCTACGAGCAGTACTTC.

The gene calls are TRBV6-1 and TRBJ1-6; TRBD1 matches at 9 bases. The CDR3 runs to 14 residues. Trimming cost V 3 bases and J 9 bases; bases outside gene matches: 3. CDR1 and CDR2 from the germline V gene are MNHNS and SASEGT. The DNA of the CDR3 is TGTGCCAGCAGTGAGGGGACAGGGCTTTCACCCCTCCACTTT. Translating gives CASSEGTGLSPLHF.

This clonotype was seen repeatedly, ten times or more. The V call is TRBV24-1, the J call TRBJ2-1; D not certain. Germline CDR1 KGHDR, CDR2 SFDVKD. The CDR3 totals 15 residues. V was shortened by 5 bases and J by 3 bases, with 13 bases between the two germline ends. The CDR3, as DNA: TGTGCCACCAGTGGTAAAAACGGGTACTACAATGAGCAGTTCTTC. It codes for CATSGKNGYYNEQFF.

This clonotype is labeled medium-sized. The chain joins TRBV13 to TRBJ2-1; TRBD2 matches 11 bases. Germline V CDR1 and CDR2: PRHDT, FYEKMQ (reference sequence). This CDR3 contains 17 residues. After removal of 3 bases from V and 4 bases from J, the junction contained 8 bases not matched to a gene. The CDR3 bases are TGTGCCAGCAGCTTCGGCTCTGGACTAGCGGGTTACAATGAGCAGTTCTTC. It yields the protein CASSFGSGLAGYNEQFF. Full variable domain (rest looked up from reference TRBV13 and TRBJ2-1): AAGVIQSPRHLIKEKRETATLKCYPIPRHDTVYWYQQGPGQDPQFLISFYEKMQSDKGSIPDRFSAQQFSDYHSELNMSSLELGDSALYFCASSFGSGLAGYNEQFFGPGTRLTVL.

This clonotype was counted ten times or more. This chain uses TRBV7-9 with TRBJ1-6; 10 nucleotides agree with TRBD1. The V segment lost 5 bases and the J segment 5 bases; nucleotides outside the gene matches: 3. CDR1 is SEHNR and CDR2 is FQNEAQ in the germline V gene (reference sequence). The CDR3 length is 15 residues. For the CDR3, the DNA is TGTGCCAGCAGCCCCGGACAGGGGGATAATTCACCCCTCCACTTT. Translated, it gives CASSPGQGDNSPLHF.

The chain recombines TRBV20-1 with TRBJ1-2; 7 nucleotides agree with TRBD1. V was pared by 1 base and J by 11 bases, with 13 bases of the junction left unmatched. The CDR3 has 14 residues. The germline V gene has CDR1 DFQATT and CDR2 SNEGSKA (reference sequence). The CDR3, as DNA: TGCAGTGCTAGAGCATTAGGGACAGCGAGTCAGTACACCTTC. Translated, it gives CSARALGTASQYTF.

The chain links TRBV10-3 to TRBJ2-7, with a weak D call TRBD2 (5 bases). Germline loops: CDR1 ENHRY, CDR2 SYGVKD. V lost 2 bases, J lost 5 bases, and 16 bases lay in between. The CDR3 spans 15 residues. CDR3: CAISEPRASTHEQYF. The CDR3 DNA reads TGTGCCATCAGTGAGCCGAGGGCTAGCACCCACGAGCAGTACTTC.

The V and J genes are TRBV4-3 and TRBJ2-3, with a possible D match to TRBD2 (7 bases). Germline assignment: CDR1 LGHNA and CDR2 YSLEER. The CDR3 length is 15 residues. Trimming took off 0 bases at V and 6 bases at J, with 13 bases between the two ends. CDR3 in DNA: TGCGCCAGCAGCCAAGAGGGCGGGGGCCTGGATACGCAGTATTTT. This translates into CASSQEGGGLDTQYF.

This clonotype has ten or more counts. V and J are TRBV6-1 and TRBJ1-2, with 8 nucleotides matching TRBD1. The CDR3 is 14 residues long. The trim removed 5 bases at V and 4 bases at J, leaving 6 bases unmatched. Germline CDR1 and CDR2: MNHNS and SASEGT. CDR3 in amino acids: CASSPQGVVYGYTF. The CDR3, as DNA: TGTGCCAGCAGTCCACAGGGGGTGGTCTATGGCTACACCTTC.

The chain couples TRBV7-2 to TRBJ1-1; D remains ambiguous. Germline CDR1 is SGHTA and CDR2 is FQGNSA. The CDR3 runs to 14 residues. V was cut by 2 bases and J by 7 bases, with 14 bases left in between. The CDR3 reads CASSLRRDTFEAFF. CDR3 nucleotides: TGTGCCAGCAGCTTAAGAAGAGACACCTTTGAAGCTTTCTTT.

The chain recombines TRBV10-3 with TRBJ2-7; D is perhaps TRBD1 (6 bases). V was cut by 5 bases and J by 0 bases, with 8 bases left in between. The CDR3 consists of 13 residues. Germline V CDR1 and CDR2: ENHRY, SYGVKD. The CDR3 is CAISRQDSYEQYF. CDR3 in DNA: TGTGCCATCAGTAGACAGGACTCCTACGAGCAGTACTTC.

The V gene is TRBV7-2, the J gene TRBJ2-7, with 7 bases fitting TRBD2. From germline, CDR1 is SGHTA and CDR2 FQGNSA. After removal of 1 base from V and 4 bases from J, the junction contained 13 bases not matched to a gene. CDR3 length equals 17 residues. DNA for the CDR3: TGTGCCAGCAGCTTAGGACCAGCGGGGCTTGGGGCATACGAGCAGTACTTC. As protein: CASSLGPAGLGAYEQYF.

This clonotype was picked up many times. The gene calls are TRBV11-3 and TRBJ1-1, with D possibly being TRBD1 (5 bases). Trimming stripped 5 bases from V and 1 base from J, with 11 bases between. The CDR3 runs 14 residues. Per germline, CDR1 SGHNT and CDR2 YENEEA. CDR3 in DNA: TGTGCCAGCAGCCCGGGGGGGTGGAACACTGAAGCTTTCTTT. This codes for CASSPGGWNTEAFF.

This clonotype occurred many times. The chain couples TRBV29-1 to TRBJ2-3, with 9 bases fitting TRBD1. Germline V gene sequence: CDR1 SQVTM, CDR2 ANQGSEA. This CDR3 is built from 13 residues. The V segment lost 8 bases and the J segment 3 bases; nucleotides outside the gene matches: 6. DNA for the CDR3: TGCAGCACAGAACAGGGGGCAACAGATACGCAGTATTTT. It specifies CSTEQGATDTQYF.

This clonotype showed up many times. V and J are TRBV20-1 and TRBJ2-7; possible D gene TRBD1, 6 bases. Trimming removed 6 bases from V and 2 bases from J, with 17 bases in between. Germline V gives CDR1 DFQATT, CDR2 SNEGSKA (reference sequence). This CDR3 spans 14 amino acids. Written as DNA, the CDR3 is TGCAGTGCCTCCAAGCCCAGGGGCGCCTACGAGCAGTACTTC. Translation gives CSASKPRGAYEQYF.

This clonotype was counted only a few times. The V gene is TRBV6-2 or TRBV6-3, the J gene TRBJ1-1; a possible D gene is TRBD1 (6 bases). The CDR3 has 15 amino acids. Trimming took 6 bases from V and 0 from J, leaving 14 bases between them. CDR1 is MNHEY, CDR2 SVGEGT, per germline. CDR3 protein: CASSPGALMNTEAFF. The CDR3 DNA reads TGTGCCAGCAGCCCAGGGGCACTCATGAACACTGAAGCTTTCTTT.

The sample holds many counts of this clonotype. The chain employs TRBV4-3 and TRBJ1-1; D remains unclear. The V end lost 0 bases, the J end lost 1 base, and 12 bases lay between the germline ends. Germline V gene lookup returns CDR1 LGHNA and CDR2 YSLEER. CDR3 length: 16 residues. For the CDR3, the DNA is TGCGCCAGCAGCCAAGATAGGTTCCGTCAGAACACTGAAGCTTTCTTT. Protein: CASSQDRFRQNTEAFF.